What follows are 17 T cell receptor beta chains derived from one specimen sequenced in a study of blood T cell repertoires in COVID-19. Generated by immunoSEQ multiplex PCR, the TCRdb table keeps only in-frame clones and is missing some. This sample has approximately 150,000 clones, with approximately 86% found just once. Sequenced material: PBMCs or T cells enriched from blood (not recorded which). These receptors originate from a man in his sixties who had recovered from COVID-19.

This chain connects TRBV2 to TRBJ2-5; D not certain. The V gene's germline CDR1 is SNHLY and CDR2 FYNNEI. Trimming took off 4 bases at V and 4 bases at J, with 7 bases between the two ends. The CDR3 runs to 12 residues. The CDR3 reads CASSVLRETQYF. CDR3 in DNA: TGTGCCAGCAGTGTCCTCCGAGAGACCCAGTACTTC.

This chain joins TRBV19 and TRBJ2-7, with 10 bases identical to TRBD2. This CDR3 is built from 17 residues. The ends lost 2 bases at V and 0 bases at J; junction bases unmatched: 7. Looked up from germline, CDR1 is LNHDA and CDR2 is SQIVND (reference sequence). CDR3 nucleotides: TGTGCCAGTAGTATAAGGACTAGCGGACCGAGCTCCTACGAGCAGTACTTC. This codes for CASSIRTSGPSSYEQYF.

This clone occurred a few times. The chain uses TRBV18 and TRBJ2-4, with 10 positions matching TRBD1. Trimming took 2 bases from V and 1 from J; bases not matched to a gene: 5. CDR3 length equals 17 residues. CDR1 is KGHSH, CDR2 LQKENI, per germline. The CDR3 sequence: CASSPWEDRGAKNIQYF. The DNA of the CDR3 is TGTGCCAGCTCACCATGGGAGGACAGGGGGGCCAAAAACATTCAGTACTTC. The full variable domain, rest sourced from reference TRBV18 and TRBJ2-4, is NAGVMQNPRHLVRRRGQEARLRCSPMKGHSHVYWYRQLPEEGLKFMVYLQKENIIDESGMPKERFSAEFPKEGPSILRIQQVVRGDSAAYFCASSPWEDRGAKNIQYFGAGTRLSVL.

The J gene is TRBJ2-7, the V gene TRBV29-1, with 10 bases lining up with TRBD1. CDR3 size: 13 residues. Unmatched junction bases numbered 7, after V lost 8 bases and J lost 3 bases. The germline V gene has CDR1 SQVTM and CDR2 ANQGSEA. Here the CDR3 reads CSFRQGAGYEQYF. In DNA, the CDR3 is TGCAGCTTTCGACAGGGGGCGGGCTACGAGCAGTACTTC.

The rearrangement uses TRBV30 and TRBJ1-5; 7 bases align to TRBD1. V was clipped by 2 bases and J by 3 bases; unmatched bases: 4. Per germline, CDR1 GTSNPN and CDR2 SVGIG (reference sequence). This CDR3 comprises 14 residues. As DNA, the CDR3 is TGTGCCTGGAGTACCGGGACAGACAATCAGCCCCAGCATTTT. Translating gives CAWSTGTDNQPQHF. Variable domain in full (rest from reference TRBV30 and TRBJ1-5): SQTIHQWPATLVQPVGSPLSLECTVEGTSNPNLYWYRQAAGRGLQLLFYSVGIGQISSEVPQNLSASRPQDRQFILSSKKLLLSDSGFYLCAWSTGTDNQPQHFGDGTRLSIL.

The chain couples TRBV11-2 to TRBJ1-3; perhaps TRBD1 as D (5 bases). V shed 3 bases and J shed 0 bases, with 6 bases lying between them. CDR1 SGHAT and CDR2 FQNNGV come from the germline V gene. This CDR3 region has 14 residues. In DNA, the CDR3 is TGTGCCAGCAGCTTGACAGTCTCTGGAAACACCATATATTTT. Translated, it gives CASSLTVSGNTIYF.

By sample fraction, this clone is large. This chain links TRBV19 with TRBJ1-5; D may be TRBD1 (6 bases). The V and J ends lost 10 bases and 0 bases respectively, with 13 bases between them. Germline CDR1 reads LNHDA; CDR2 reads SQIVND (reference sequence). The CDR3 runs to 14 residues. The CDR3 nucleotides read TGTGCCACCGCGACAGGAGATAGCAATCAGCCCCAGCATTTT. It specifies CATATGDSNQPQHF.

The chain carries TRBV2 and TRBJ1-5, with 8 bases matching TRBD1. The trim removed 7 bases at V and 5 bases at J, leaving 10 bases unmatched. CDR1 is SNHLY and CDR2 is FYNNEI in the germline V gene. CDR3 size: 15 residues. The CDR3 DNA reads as TGTGCCAGCACCAGTTTAGGGACAGGCGATCAGCCCCAGCATTTT. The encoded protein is CASTSLGTGDQPQHF.

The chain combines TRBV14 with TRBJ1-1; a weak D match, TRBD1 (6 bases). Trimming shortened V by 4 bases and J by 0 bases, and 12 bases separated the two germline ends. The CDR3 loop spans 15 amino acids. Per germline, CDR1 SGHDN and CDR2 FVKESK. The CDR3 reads CASSREGGLNTEAFF. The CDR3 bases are TGTGCCAGCAGCCGAGAAGGGGGTTTGAACACTGAAGCTTTCTTT.

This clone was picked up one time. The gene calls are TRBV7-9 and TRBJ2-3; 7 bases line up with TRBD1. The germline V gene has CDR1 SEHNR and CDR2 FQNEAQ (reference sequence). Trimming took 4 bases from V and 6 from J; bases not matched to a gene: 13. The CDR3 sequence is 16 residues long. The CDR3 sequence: CASSSSPGQLVDTQYF. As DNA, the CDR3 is TGTGCCAGCAGCTCCTCACCGGGACAGTTAGTTGATACGCAGTATTTT.

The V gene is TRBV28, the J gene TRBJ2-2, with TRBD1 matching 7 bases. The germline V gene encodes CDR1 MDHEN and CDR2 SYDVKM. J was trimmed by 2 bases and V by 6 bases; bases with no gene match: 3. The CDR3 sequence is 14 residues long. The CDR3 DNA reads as TGTGCCAGCAGGAGGACAGGAAACACCGGGGAGCTGTTTTTT. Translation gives CASRRTGNTGELFF. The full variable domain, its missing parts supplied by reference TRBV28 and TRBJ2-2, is DVKVTQSSRYLVKRTGEKVFLECVQDMDHENMFWYRQDPGLGLRLIYFSYDVKMKEKGDIPEGYSVSREKKERFSLILESASTNQTSMYLCASRRTGNTGELFFGEGSRLTVL.

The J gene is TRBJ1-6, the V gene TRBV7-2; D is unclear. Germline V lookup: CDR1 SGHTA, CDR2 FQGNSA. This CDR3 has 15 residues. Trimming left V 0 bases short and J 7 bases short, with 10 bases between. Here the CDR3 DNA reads TGTGCCAGCAGCTTAGCGCAGAGGCAGAATTCACCCCTCCACTTT. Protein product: CASSLAQRQNSPLHF.

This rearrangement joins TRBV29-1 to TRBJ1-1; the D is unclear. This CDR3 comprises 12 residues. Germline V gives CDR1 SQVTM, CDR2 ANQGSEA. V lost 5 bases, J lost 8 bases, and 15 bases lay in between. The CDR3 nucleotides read TGCAGCGTTTCCTCATTGGGAGTCGAAGCTTTCTTT. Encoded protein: CSVSSLGVEAFF. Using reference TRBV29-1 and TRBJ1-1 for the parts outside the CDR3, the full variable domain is SAVISQKPSRDICQRGTSLTIQCQVDSQVTMMFWYRQQPGQSLTLIATANQGSEATYESGFVIDKFPISRPNLTFSTLTVSNMSPEDSSIYLCSVSSLGVEAFFGQGTRLTVV.

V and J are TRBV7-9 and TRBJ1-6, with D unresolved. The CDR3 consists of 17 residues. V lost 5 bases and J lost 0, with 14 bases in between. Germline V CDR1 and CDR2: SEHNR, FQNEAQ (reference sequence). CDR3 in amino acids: CASSHEALSSYNSPLHF. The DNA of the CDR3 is TGTGCCAGCAGCCATGAGGCTCTCTCCTCCTATAATTCACCCCTCCACTTT.

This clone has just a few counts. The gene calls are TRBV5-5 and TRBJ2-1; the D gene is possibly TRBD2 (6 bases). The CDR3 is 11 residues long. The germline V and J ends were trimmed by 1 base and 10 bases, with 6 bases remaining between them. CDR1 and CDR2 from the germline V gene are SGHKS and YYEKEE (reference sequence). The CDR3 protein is CASSLRGEQFF. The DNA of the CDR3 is TGTGCCAGCAGCTTGCGGGGGGAGCAGTTCTTC.

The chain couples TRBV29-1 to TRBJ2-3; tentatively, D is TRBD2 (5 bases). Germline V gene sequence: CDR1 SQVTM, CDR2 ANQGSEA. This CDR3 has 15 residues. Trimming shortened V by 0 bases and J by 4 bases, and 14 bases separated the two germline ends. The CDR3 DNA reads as TGCAGCGTTGAAGATGGGCTAGCCGTCGCAGATACGCAGTATTTT. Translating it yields CSVEDGLAVADTQYF.

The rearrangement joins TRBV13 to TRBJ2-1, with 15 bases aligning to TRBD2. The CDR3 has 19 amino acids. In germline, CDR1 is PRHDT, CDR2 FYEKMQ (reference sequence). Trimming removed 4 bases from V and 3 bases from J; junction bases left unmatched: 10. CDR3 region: CASSSVGLAGGISYNEQFF. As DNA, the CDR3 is TGTGCCAGCAGCTCGGTGGGACTAGCGGGAGGTATTAGCTACAATGAGCAGTTCTTC.